A single T cell receptor (beta chain) is shown here with its context. This entry comes from a study of cytomegalovirus exposure and HLA in healthy donors. Germline values: CDR1 SNHLY, CDR2 FYNNEI. This CDR3 comprises 15 residues. Trimming left V 4 bases short and J 6 bases short, with 19 bases between. The repertoire was sequenced with immunoSEQ multiplex PCR; TCRdb's copy has only in-frame clones and lacks some. This sample has a few hundred thousand clones; around nine tenths occur once, and the top ten carry about 0.9%. The specimen was PBMCs. The chain combines TRBV2 with TRBJ2-7, with D perhaps TRBD2 (6 bases). This sequence originates from a woman aged 18-29 years in good health and CMV-seronegative. The CDR3 here is CASSGLGLATGEQYF. The DNA for the CDR3 is TGTGCCAGCAGTGGACTGGGGCTAGCGACGGGCGAGCAGTACTTC.